Listed below are T cell receptor beta chains from one sample, sequenced in a study of T-cell memory formation after mild COVID-19. TCRdb re-analysed the 5' RACE reads in MiXCR, keeping a single row per CDR3 protein. Of about 270,000 distinct CDR3 sequences in the sample, 18% were seen once. The material sequenced was PBMCs or a T cell subset sorted from them (not recorded which). The receptors were sampled from a man between 18 and 35 years old who had mild COVID-19 (a few samples of this study predate the infection). Cell type and time point are not known. Each CDR3 is given with its conserved first and last residue. A D gene is named only where the DNA matches it firmly. Size is stated for part of the rows, as once, few or many counts, or as a class when the clone is expanded.

CASSPTGFREKLFF,TGTGCCAGCAGTCCGACAGGGTTCCGCGAAAAACTGTTTTTT,TRBV27,-,TRBJ1-4,TRBD1
CASSFPGLEEQFF,TGTGCCAGCAGCTTCCCGGGACTAGAAGAGCAGTTCTTC,TRBV5-4,-,TRBJ2-1,TRBD2
CASSPLLVPDTQYF,TGCGCCAGCAGCCCATTACTAGTTCCAGATACGCAGTATTTT,TRBV5-1,once,TRBJ2-3,-
CAIRGQGIENTEAFF,TGTGCCATCAGGGGACAGGGGATAGAGAACACTGAAGCTTTCTTT,TRBV10-3,-,TRBJ1-1,TRBD1
CASSLLERGGFNEQFF,TGTGCCAGCAGCCTCCTTGAGCGGGGGGGCTTCAATGAGCAGTTCTTC,TRBV7-9,-,TRBJ2-1,TRBD2
CASSQPTRGYGYTF,TGCGCCAGCAGCCAACCGACTAGGGGCTATGGCTACACCTTC,TRBV4-1,-,TRBJ1-2,-
CSARDPFGGTGNQPQHF,TGCAGTGCTAGAGATCCCTTTGGTGGGACGGGCAATCAGCCCCAGCATTTT,TRBV20-1,-,TRBJ1-5,-
CATTGDPGGTQYF,TGTGCCACCACAGGGGATCCTGGGGGTACGCAGTATTTT,TRBV5-5,few,TRBJ2-3,TRBD1
CAISDNPAVEQFF,TGTGCCATCAGTGATAATCCGGCAGTTGAGCAGTTCTTC,TRBV10-3,-,TRBJ2-1,-
CASSLTGEVVQFF,TGTGCCAGCAGCTTGACAGGGGAAGTTGTGCAGTTCTTC,TRBV7-3,many,TRBJ2-1,TRBD1